In its sample, the clone carrying this TCR beta chain was seen many times. For ophthalmopathy patients, the Clinical Activity Score was at least 3 and the NOSPECS grade at least 4; duration was under 3 months. The CDR3 extends over 14 amino acids. Per germline, CDR1 SNHLY and CDR2 FYNNEI. Trimming stripped 7 bases from V and 6 bases from J, with 18 bases between. Template material for amplifying TCR beta CDR3 regions consisted of RNA transcripts. HTBI primers were employed in a first-round RT-PCR of the TCR CDR3. TCRdb fed the multiplex PCR reads into MiXCR, producing one record per CDR3 protein. Of about 330,000 distinct CDR3 sequences in the sample, roughly 15% are singletons; the top ten hold 30% to 40%. This specimen belongs to a study of T cells in Graves' hyperthyroidism and ophthalmopathy.

V and J are TRBV2 and TRBJ1-2; weak D call: TRBD1 (5 bases). Source material: blood. The TCR sequence derives from a woman aged 40 to 50 with Graves' ophthalmopathy. The CDR3 DNA sequence: TGTGCCAGCACCCTCCGGGGGAGGGGTGATGGCTACACCTTC. Amino acids: CASTLRGRGDGYTF. The complete variable domain, with remaining parts taken from reference TRBV2 and TRBJ1-2, reads EPEVTQTPSHQVTQMGQEVILRCVPISNHLYFYWYRQILGQKVEFLVSFYNNEISEKSEIFDDQFSVERPDGSNFTLKIRSTKLEDSAMYFCASTLRGRGDGYTFGSGTRLTVV.